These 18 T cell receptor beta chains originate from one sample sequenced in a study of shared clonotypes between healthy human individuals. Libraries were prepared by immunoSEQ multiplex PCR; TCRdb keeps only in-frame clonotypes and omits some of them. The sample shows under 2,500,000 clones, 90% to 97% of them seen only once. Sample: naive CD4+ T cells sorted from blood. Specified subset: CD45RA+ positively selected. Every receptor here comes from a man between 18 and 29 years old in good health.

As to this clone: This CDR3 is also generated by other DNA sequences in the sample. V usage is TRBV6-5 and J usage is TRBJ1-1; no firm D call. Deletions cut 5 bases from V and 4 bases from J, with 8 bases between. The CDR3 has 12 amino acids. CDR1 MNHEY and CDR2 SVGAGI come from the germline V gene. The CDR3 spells CASSTVGTEAFF. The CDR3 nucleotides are TGTGCCAGCAGTACGGTTGGCACTGAAGCTTTCTTT.

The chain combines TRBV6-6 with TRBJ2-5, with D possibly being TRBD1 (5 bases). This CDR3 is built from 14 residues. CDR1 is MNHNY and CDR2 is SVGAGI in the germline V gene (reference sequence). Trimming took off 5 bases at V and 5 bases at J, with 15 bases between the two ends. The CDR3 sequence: CASSRPRDMETQYF. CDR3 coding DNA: TGTGCCAGCAGTCGTCCCAGGGATATGGAGACCCAGTACTTC.

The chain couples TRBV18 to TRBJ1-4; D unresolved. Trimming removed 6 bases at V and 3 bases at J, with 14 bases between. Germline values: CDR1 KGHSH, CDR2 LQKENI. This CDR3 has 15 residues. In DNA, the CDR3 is TGTGCCAGCTCCCCCCGGACCGTGGCTAATGAAAAACTGTTTTTT. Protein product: CASSPRTVANEKLFF.

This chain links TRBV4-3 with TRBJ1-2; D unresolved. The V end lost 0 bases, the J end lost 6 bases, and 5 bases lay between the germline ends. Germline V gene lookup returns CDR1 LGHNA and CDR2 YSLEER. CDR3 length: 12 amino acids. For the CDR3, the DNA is TGCGCCAGCAGCCAAGACAGGAATGGCTACACCTTC. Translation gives CASSQDRNGYTF.

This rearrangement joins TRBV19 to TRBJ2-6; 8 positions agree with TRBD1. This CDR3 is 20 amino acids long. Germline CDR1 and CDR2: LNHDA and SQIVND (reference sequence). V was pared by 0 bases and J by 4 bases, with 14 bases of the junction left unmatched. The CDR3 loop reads CASSIDLSTGGSLGANVLTF. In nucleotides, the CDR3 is TGTGCCAGTAGTATAGACTTATCTACAGGGGGGTCTTTGGGGGCCAACGTCCTGACTTTC.

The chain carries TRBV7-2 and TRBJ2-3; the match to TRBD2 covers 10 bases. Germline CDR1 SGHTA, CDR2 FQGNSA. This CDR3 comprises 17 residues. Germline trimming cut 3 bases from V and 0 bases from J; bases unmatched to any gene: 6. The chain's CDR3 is CASSLSSGRMSTDTQYF. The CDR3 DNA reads TGTGCCAGCAGCTTGAGTAGCGGGAGGATGAGCACAGATACGCAGTATTTT.

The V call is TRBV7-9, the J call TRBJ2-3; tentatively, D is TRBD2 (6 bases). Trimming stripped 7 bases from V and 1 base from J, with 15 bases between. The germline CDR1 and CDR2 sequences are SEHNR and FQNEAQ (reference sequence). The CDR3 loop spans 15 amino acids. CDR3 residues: CASIQSGFGTDTQYF. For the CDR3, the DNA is TGTGCCAGCATCCAAAGCGGGTTCGGCACAGATACGCAGTATTTT.

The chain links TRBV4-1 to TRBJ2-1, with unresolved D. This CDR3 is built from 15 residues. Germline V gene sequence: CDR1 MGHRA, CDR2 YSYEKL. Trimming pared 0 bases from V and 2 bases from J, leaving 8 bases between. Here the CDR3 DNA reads TGCGCCAGCAGCCAAGAAGGCCAGACCTACAATGAGCAGTTCTTC. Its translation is CASSQEGQTYNEQFF.

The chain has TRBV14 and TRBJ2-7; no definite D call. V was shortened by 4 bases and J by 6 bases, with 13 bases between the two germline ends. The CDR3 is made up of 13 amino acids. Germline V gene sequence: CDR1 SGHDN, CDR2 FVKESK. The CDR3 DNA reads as TGTGCCAGCAGCCGGCTAATGGGTCGCGAGCAGTACTTC. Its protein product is CASSRLMGREQYF.

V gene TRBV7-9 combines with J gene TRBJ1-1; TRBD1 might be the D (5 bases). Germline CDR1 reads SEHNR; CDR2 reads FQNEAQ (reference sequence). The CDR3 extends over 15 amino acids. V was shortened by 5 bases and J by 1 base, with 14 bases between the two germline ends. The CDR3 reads CASSPRGGGNTEAFF. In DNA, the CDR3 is TGTGCCAGCAGCCCGCGCGGGGGGGGGAACACTGAAGCTTTCTTT. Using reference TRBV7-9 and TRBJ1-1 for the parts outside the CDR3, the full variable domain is DTGVSQNPRHKITKRGQNVTFRCDPISEHNRLYWYRQTLGQGPEFLTYFQNEAQLEKSRLLSDRFSAERPKGSFSTLEIQRTEQGDSAMYLCASSPRGGGNTEAFFGQGTRLTVV.

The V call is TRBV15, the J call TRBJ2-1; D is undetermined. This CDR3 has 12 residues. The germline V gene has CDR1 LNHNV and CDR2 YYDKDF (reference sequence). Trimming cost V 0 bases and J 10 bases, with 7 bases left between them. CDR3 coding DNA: TGTGCCACCAGCAGAGATCGCACAGAGCAGTTCTTC. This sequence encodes CATSRDRTEQFF.

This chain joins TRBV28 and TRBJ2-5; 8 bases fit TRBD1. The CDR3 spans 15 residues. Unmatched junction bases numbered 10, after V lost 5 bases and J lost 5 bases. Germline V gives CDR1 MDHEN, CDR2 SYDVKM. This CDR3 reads CASSPPAGGRETQYF. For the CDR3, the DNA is TGTGCCAGCAGTCCTCCCGCAGGGGGCAGGGAGACCCAGTACTTC.

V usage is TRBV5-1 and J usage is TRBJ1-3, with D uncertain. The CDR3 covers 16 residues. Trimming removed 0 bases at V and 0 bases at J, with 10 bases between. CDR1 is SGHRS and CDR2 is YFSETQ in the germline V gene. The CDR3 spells CASSLGGTFSGNTIYF. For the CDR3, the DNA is TGCGCCAGCAGCTTGGGCGGAACCTTCTCTGGAAACACCATATATTTT.

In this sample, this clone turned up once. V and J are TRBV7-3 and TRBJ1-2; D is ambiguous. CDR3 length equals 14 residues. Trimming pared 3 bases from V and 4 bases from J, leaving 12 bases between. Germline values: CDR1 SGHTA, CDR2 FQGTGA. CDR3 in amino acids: CASSFDLEGYGYTF. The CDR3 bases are TGTGCCAGCAGCTTTGACTTAGAGGGCTATGGCTACACCTTC.

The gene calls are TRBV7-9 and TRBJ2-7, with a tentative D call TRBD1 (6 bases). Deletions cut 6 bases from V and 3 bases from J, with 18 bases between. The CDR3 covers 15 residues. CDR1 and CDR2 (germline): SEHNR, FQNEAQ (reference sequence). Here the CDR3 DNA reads TGTGCCAGCAGTTTCCCGGGACAAGGGGACTACGAGCAGTACTTC. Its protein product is CASSFPGQGDYEQYF.

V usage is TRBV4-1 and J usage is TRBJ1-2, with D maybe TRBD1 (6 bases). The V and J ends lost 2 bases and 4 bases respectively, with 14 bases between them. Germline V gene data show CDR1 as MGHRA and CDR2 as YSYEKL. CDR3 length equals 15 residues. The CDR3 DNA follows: TGCGCCAGCAGCCAAACGCAGGGGTCCGGCTATGGCTACACCTTC. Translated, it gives CASSQTQGSGYGYTF.

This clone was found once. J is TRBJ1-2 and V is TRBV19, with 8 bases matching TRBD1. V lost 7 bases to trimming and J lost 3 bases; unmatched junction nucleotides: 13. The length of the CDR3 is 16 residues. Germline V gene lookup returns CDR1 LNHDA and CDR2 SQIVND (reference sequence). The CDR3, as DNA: TGTGCCAGTACCAAAGGGGCGGACAGGGTACACTATGGCTACACCTTC. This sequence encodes CASTKGADRVHYGYTF.

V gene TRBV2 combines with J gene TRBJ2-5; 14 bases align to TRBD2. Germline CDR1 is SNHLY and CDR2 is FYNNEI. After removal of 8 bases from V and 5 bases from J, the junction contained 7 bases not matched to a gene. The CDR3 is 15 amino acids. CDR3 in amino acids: CASGGTSGRRETQYF. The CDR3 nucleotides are TGTGCCAGCGGGGGGACTAGCGGGAGAAGGGAGACCCAGTACTTC. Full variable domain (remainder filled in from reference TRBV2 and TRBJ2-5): EPEVTQTPSHQVTQMGQEVILRCVPISNHLYFYWYRQILGQKVEFLVSFYNNEISEKSEIFDDQFSVERPDGSNFTLKIRSTKLEDSAMYFCASGGTSGRRETQYFGPGTRLLVL.